The 16 T cell receptor beta chains below were found in one sample sequenced in a study of identical twins. One entry per CDR3 protein results from TCRdb running MiXCR on the 5' RACE reads. The sample has 640,000 or so distinct CDR3 sequences, 5.5% to 6.5% seen once. The source material was naive T cells sorted from blood. These receptors all come from a man younger than 35 in good health.

This clonotype was seen at least ten times. The DNA of the CDR3 is TGTGCCAGCAGTCCCTCCCCGAACACTGAAGCTTTCTTT. Protein product: CASSPSPNTEAFF. This chain links TRBV12-3 or TRBV12-4 with TRBJ1-1; no firm D call. V gave up 5 bases and J gave up 1 base, with 8 bases separating them. The CDR3 runs to 13 residues.

The J gene is TRBJ2-5, the V gene TRBV2; D is unresolved. V was cut by 8 bases and J by 5 bases, with 9 bases left in between. CDR3 size: 11 residues. Germline CDR1 and CDR2: SNHLY and FYNNEI. For the CDR3, the DNA is TGTGCCAGCTTGGAGACGGAGACCCAGTACTTC. Protein sequence: CASLETETQYF.

This clonotype was seen repeatedly, ten times or more. V is TRBV12-3 or TRBV12-4 and J is TRBJ2-7; D is ambiguous. V was cut by 4 bases and J by 6 bases, with 10 bases left in between. The CDR3 sequence is 12 residues long. The CDR3 region has the DNA TGTGCCAGCAGTTACTTGGATGGCGAGCAGTACTTC. Translating it yields CASSYLDGEQYF.

This chain uses TRBV3-1 with TRBJ2-3; 13 nucleotides match TRBD2. This CDR3 comprises 17 residues. Germline assignment: CDR1 LGHDT and CDR2 YNNKEL (reference sequence). V lost 2 bases to trimming and J lost 5 bases; unmatched junction nucleotides: 7. The CDR3 region has the DNA TGTGCCAGCAGCCAACCGACTAGCGGGAGGACTGGAGATACGCAGTATTTT. It translates to CASSQPTSGRTGDTQYF.

Here the CDR3 reads CASSLMTSGPIYNEQFF. CDR3 in DNA: TGCGCCAGCAGCTTAATGACTAGCGGGCCAATATACAATGAGCAGTTCTTC. The chain uses TRBV5-1 and TRBJ2-1; 10 bases fit TRBD2. CDR3 size: 17 residues. Germline V gene sequence: CDR1 SGHRS, CDR2 YFSETQ. The V segment lost 2 bases and the J segment 4 bases; nucleotides outside the gene matches: 9.

The J gene is TRBJ2-1, the V gene TRBV6-1; 16 nucleotides line up with TRBD2. There are 17 residues in the CDR3. J lost 12 bases, V lost 4 bases, and 12 bases had no gene match. Germline CDR1 is MNHNS and CDR2 is SASEGT. The CDR3 reads CASSGGGTSGRVSGQFF. DNA for the CDR3: TGTGCCAGCAGTGGGGGGGGGACTAGCGGGAGGGTCTCGGGGCAGTTCTTC.

The sample holds a few counts of this clonotype. Written as DNA, the CDR3 is TGTGCCAGCAGTTACTCGATCGTCCAGGGGCCGGTTTACGAGCAGTACTTC. Protein sequence: CASSYSIVQGPVYEQYF. The chain carries TRBV6-5 and TRBJ2-7; possible D gene TRBD1, 6 bases. V was trimmed by 0 bases and J by 4 bases, leaving 19 bases between them. The CDR3 spans 17 residues. Germline lookup yields CDR1 MNHEY and CDR2 SVGAGI.

The V gene is TRBV4-3, the J gene TRBJ2-1, with 8 positions matching TRBD2. The CDR3 contains 16 residues. The germline V gene has CDR1 LGHNA and CDR2 YSLEER. J lost 2 bases, V lost 3 bases, and 6 bases had no gene match. The CDR3 nucleotides read TGCGCCAGCAGCCAGGTTACTAGCGGACCCTACAATGAGCAGTTCTTC. Its protein is CASSQVTSGPYNEQFF.

The chain joins TRBV10-2 to TRBJ2-1; 11 bases agree with TRBD2. There are 15 residues in the CDR3. J was trimmed by 6 bases and V by 6 bases; bases with no gene match: 7. Germline assignment: CDR1 WSHSY and CDR2 SAAADI. The CDR3 DNA reads TGCGCCAGCAGGGTAGCGGGAGGGCCGCTCAATGAGCAGTTCTTC. This translates into CASRVAGGPLNEQFF.

J is TRBJ2-3 and V is TRBV6-2 or TRBV6-3, with TRBD1 identical over 9 bases. Trimming took 10 bases from V and 7 from J; bases not matched to a gene: 9. The CDR3 is made up of 13 amino acids. From germline, CDR1 is MNHEY and CDR2 SVGEGT. For the CDR3, the DNA is TGTGCCACCACGACAGGGGGAGGAAATACGCAGTATTTT. Protein: CATTTGGGNTQYF.

V usage is TRBV28 and J usage is TRBJ2-7; 9 bases map to TRBD1. Germline V gives CDR1 MDHEN, CDR2 SYDVKM. Unmatched junction bases numbered 14, after V lost 6 bases and J lost 5 bases. The CDR3 runs 16 residues. CDR3 bases: TGTGCCAGCAGACGCCCCCCGGGACAGGGTGTTCACGAGCAGTACTTC. As protein: CASRRPPGQGVHEQYF.

This clonotype has at least ten counts. The chain combines TRBV29-1 with TRBJ2-6; D ambiguous. This CDR3 region has 13 residues. Trimming removed 4 bases at V and 0 bases at J, with 4 bases between. Germline loops: CDR1 SQVTM, CDR2 ANQGSEA. The CDR3: CSVGYSGANVLTF. CDR3 bases: TGCAGCGTTGGCTACTCTGGGGCCAACGTCCTGACTTTC.

This clonotype was counted ten times or more. The chain joins TRBV5-1 to TRBJ1-1, with D unclear. The CDR3 runs to 14 residues. CDR1 SGHRS and CDR2 YFSETQ come from the germline V gene. V lost 3 bases to trimming and J lost 3 bases, with 12 bases between them. CDR3 in amino acids: CASSSFSGDTEAFF. As DNA, the CDR3 is TGCGCCAGCAGCTCTTTTTCCGGGGACACTGAAGCTTTCTTT. The variable domain in full, with the rest retrieved from reference TRBV5-1 and TRBJ1-1, is KAGVTQTPRYLIKTRGQQVTLSCSPISGHRSVSWYQQTPGQGLQFLFEYFSETQRNKGNFPGRFSGRQFSNSRSEMNVSTLELGDSALYLCASSSFSGDTEAFFGQGTRLTVV.

There are many counts of this clonotype. This sequence joins TRBV7-2 and TRBJ2-3; possibly TRBD1 or TRBD2 for D (5 bases each). Deletions cut 0 bases from V and 4 bases from J, with 8 bases between. CDR3 size: 14 residues. Germline CDR1 SGHTA, CDR2 FQGNSA. The CDR3 sequence: CASSLAGTPDTQYF. The CDR3 coding sequence is TGTGCCAGCAGCTTAGCGGGGACCCCAGATACGCAGTATTTT.

This clonotype was observed a few times. The CDR3 loop reads CASSNTPASGTAETQYF. Here the CDR3 DNA reads TGTGCCAGCAGCAATACACCCGCTTCCGGGACAGCAGAGACCCAGTACTTC. The J gene is TRBJ2-5, the V gene TRBV7-9; 7 bases align to TRBD1. CDR1 and CDR2 (germline): SEHNR, FQNEAQ (reference sequence). CDR3 size: 17 residues. V trimming: 5 bases; J trimming: 4 bases; junction bases outside the gene matches: 16.

Many counts were recorded for this clonotype. The gene calls are TRBV5-1 and TRBJ2-3; 9 bases align to TRBD1. The CDR3 length is 16 residues. In germline, CDR1 is SGHRS, CDR2 YFSETQ. Trimming took 4 bases from V and 2 from J; bases not matched to a gene: 8. In nucleotides, the CDR3 is TGCGCCAGCAGCGCAACAGGGGGCAGCCCCACAGATACGCAGTATTTT. Its protein is CASSATGGSPTDTQYF.